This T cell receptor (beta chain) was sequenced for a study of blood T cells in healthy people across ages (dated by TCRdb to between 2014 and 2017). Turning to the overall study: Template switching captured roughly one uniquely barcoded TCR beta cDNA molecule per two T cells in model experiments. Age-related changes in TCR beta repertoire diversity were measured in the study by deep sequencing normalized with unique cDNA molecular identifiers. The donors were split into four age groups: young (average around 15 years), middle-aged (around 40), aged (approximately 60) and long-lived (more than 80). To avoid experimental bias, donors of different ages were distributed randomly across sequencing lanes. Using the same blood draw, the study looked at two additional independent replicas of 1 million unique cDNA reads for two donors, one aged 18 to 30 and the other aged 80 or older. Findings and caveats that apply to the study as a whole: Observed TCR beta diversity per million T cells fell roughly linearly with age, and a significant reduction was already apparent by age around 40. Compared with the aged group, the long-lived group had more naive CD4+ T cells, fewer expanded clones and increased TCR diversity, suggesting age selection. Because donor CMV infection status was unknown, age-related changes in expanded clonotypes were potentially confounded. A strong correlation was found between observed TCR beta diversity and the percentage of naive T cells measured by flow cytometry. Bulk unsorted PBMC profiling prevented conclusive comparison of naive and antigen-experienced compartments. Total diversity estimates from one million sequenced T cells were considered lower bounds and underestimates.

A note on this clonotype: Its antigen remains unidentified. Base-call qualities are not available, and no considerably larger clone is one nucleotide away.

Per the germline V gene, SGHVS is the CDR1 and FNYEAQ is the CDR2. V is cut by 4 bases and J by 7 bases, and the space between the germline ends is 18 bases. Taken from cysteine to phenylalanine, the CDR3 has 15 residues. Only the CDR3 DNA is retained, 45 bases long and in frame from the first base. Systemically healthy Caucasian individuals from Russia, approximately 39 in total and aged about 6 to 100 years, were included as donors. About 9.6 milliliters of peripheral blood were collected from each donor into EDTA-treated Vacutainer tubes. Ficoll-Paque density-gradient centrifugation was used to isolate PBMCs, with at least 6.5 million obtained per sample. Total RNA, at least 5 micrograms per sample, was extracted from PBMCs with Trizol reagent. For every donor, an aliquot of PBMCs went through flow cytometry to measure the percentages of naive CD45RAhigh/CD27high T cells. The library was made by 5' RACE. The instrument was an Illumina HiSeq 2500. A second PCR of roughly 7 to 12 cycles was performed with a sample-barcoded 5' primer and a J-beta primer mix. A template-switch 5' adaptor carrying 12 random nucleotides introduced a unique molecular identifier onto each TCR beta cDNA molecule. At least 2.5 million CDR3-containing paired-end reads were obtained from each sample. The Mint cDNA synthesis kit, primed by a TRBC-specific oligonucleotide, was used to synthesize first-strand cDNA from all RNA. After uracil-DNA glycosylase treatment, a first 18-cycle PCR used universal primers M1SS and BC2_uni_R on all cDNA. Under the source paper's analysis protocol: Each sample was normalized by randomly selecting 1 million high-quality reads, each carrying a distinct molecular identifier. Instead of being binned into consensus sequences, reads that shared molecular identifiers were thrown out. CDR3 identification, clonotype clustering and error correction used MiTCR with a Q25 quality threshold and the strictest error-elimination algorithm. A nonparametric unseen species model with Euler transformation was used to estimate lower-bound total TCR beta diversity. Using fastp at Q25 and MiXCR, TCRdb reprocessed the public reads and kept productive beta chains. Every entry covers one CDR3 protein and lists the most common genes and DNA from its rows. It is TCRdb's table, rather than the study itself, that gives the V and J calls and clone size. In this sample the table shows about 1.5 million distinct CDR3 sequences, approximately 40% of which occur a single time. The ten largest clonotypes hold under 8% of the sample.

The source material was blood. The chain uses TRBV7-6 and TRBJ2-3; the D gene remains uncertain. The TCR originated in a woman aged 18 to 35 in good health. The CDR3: CASSSFPRRVNTQYF. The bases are TGTGCCAGCAGCTCGTTTCCTAGAAGGGTGAATACGCAGTATTTT.